Listed below are T cell receptor beta chains from one sample, sequenced in a study of blood T cells in healthy people across ages. In TCRdb, the 5' RACE reads were re-called with MiXCR into one record per CDR3 protein. The data show about 280,000 distinct CDR3 sequences, 25% to 30% seen once. Material for sequencing was blood. The receptor set was obtained from a woman between 65 and 79 years old in good health. The CDR3 runs from the conserved cysteine through the conserved F or W. A D gene is named only where the DNA matches it firmly. Expanded clones are given a class, and other clones once, few, many or no size at all.

- TRBJ1-4 - TRBV20-1 CSASLTGDGGKLFF TGCAGTGCTAGCCTGACAGGCGATGGCGGAAAACTGTTTTTT
- TRBJ2-1 TRBD1 TRBV28 CASSLTGGSYNEQFF TGTGCCAGCAGTTTAACAGGGGGGTCCTACAATGAGCAGTTCTTC
- TRBJ1-5 - TRBV6-1 CASRADSWGAQHF TGTGCCAGCAGGGCGGACAGTTGGGGGGCCCAGCATTTT
- TRBJ1-2 - TRBV5-1 CASSLEASGWNGYTF TGCGCCAGCAGCTTGGAGGCTTCAGGGTGGAATGGCTACACCTTC
- TRBJ2-7 - TRBV3-1 CASSQTAGNGQYF TGTGCCAGCAGCCAGACCGCAGGGAACGGGCAGTACTTC
- TRBJ1-6 TRBD1 TRBV28 CASSETGLGSPLHF TGTGCCAGCAGTGAGACAGGGCTGGGTTCACCCCTCCACTTT
- TRBJ1-2 - TRBV6-2/TRBV6-3 CASSYSMKMVNDDGYTF TGTGCCAGCAGTTACTCGATGAAGATGGTTAATGACGATGGCTACACCTTC
- TRBJ2-5 - TRBV2 CASRQGVTETQYF TGTGCCAGCAGACAAGGAGTAACGGAGACCCAGTACTTC
- TRBJ1-5 - TRBV2 CASSPDRFNQPQHF TGTGCCAGCAGTCCAGACAGGTTCAATCAGCCCCAGCATTTT
- TRBJ2-3 - TRBV15 CATSREGGRGTDTQYF TGTGCCACCAGCAGAGAAGGGGGGCGCGGGACAGATACGCAGTATTTT
- TRBJ1-5 - TRBV7-2 CASSQRNYQPQHF TGTGCCAGCAGCCAACGGAACTATCAGCCCCAGCATTTT
- TRBJ1-1 TRBD1 TRBV29-1 CSVVTGINTEAFF TGCAGCGTTGTGACAGGGATAAACACTGAAGCTTTCTTT
few TRBJ1-4 TRBD1 TRBV12-3/TRBV12-4 CASNLGTVREKLFF TGTGCCAGCAACCTCGGGACAGTTCGTGAAAAACTGTTTTTT
- TRBJ2-3 - TRBV6-1 CASSEAPGGGRSKDTQYF TGTGCCAGCAGTGAAGCCCCAGGGGGCGGGAGGTCTAAGGATACGCAGTATTTT
- TRBJ2-1 TRBD2 TRBV4-2 CASSQGMAGGPNLNEQFF TGTGCCAGCAGCCAAGGGATGGCGGGAGGGCCCAATCTCAATGAGCAGTTCTTC
- TRBJ2-1 - TRBV28 CASSSFRGQTEQFF TGTGCCAGCAGTTCCTTTAGGGGCCAAACCGAGCAGTTCTTC
- TRBJ1-3 - TRBV12-3/TRBV12-4 CASSLGYSGNTIYF TGTGCCAGCAGTTTAGGATACTCTGGAAACACCATATATTTT
- TRBJ1-2 TRBD1 TRBV12-3/TRBV12-4 CASTIDRVYGYTF TGTGCCAGCACCATAGACAGGGTCTATGGCTACACCTTC
- TRBJ2-2 - TRBV7-9 CASSSLRGANTGELFF TGTGCCAGCAGCTCCCTTAGGGGCGCAAACACCGGGGAGCTGTTTTTT
- TRBJ2-7 - TRBV5-1 CASSSEGPSYEQYF TGCGCCAGCAGCTCCGAGGGACCCTCCTACGAGCAGTACTTC
- TRBJ2-5 TRBD1 TRBV3-1 CASLPGQGETQYF TGTGCCAGCTTACCGGGACAGGGAGAGACCCAGTACTTC
- TRBJ2-2 - TRBV20-1 CSARDKEGRGNTGELFF TGCAGTGCTAGAGATAAGGAGGGGAGAGGGAACACCGGGGAGCTGTTTTTT
- TRBJ2-7 - TRBV24-1 CATSDSRISVHEQYF TGTGCCACCAGTGATTCGAGAATTTCCGTCCACGAGCAGTACTTC
- TRBJ2-7 - TRBV14 CASSQDLGSDSYEQYF TGTGCCAGCAGCCAAGATCTTGGCAGCGACTCCTACGAGCAGTACTTC
few TRBJ2-4 - TRBV9 CASSVDPQGDIQYF TGTGCCAGCAGCGTGGACCCCCAAGGGGACATTCAGTACTTC
few TRBJ2-5 - TRBV15 CATSRTGRETQYF TGTGCCACCAGCAGAACAGGGCGGGAGACCCAGTACTTC
- TRBJ2-2 TRBD1 TRBV27 CASQRTGLNTGELFF TGTGCCAGCCAAAGGACAGGGCTGAACACCGGGGAGCTGTTTTTT
- TRBJ2-5 TRBD2 TRBV9 CASSRTSGSRETQYF TGTGCCAGCAGCAGGACTAGCGGGAGTAGGGAGACCCAGTACTTC
many TRBJ2-1 TRBD1 TRBV29-1 CSVVGDRERYNEQFF TGCAGCGTTGTGGGGGACAGAGAAAGGTACAATGAGCAGTTCTTC
once TRBJ2-3 TRBD1 TRBV20-1 CSAQGPPGQRSLNTRYF TGCAGTGCTCAAGGACCTCCGGGACAGCGCAGCTTGAATACGCGGTATTTT
- TRBJ2-7 TRBD2 TRBV28 CAWGGSYEQYF TGTGCCTGGGGGGGGTCCTACGAGCAGTACTTC
- TRBJ2-3 - TRBV12-3/TRBV12-4 CASSHGLLSADAQYF TGTGCCAGCAGCCATGGACTATTATCTGCAGATGCGCAGTATTTT
- TRBJ2-1 - TRBV18 CASSPPMDSYNEQFF TGTGCCAGCTCACCACCGATGGATTCCTACAATGAGCAGTTCTTC
- TRBJ1-6 - TRBV14 CASSQDRVRSPLHF TGTGCCAGCAGCCAAGACAGGGTACGTTCACCCCTCCACTTT
many TRBJ2-3 TRBD1 TRBV11-2 CASSITGTGGTDTQYF TGTGCCAGCAGCATAACCGGGACAGGGGGGACAGATACGCAGTATTTT
- TRBJ1-1 - TRBV10-3 CAISEGGIAVPEAFF TGTGCCATCAGTGAGGGGGGAATAGCTGTTCCTGAAGCTTTCTTT
few TRBJ1-2 - TRBV20-1 CSAREGAYGYTF TGCAGTGCTAGAGAAGGGGCCTATGGCTACACCTTC
- TRBJ2-7 - TRBV20-1 CSGRSEAGGSYEQYF TGCAGTGGTAGGTCGGAAGCGGGTGGCTCCTACGAGCAGTACTTC
many TRBJ2-7 - TRBV7-9 CASSPLSGRSYEQYF TGTGCCAGCAGCCCCCTCTCCGGACGCTCCTACGAGCAGTACTTC
- TRBJ2-1 - TRBV7-9 CASSLTGSYNELFF TGTGCCAGCAGCTTGACCGGGTCCTACAATGAGCTGTTCTTC
- TRBJ2-7 - TRBV20-1 CSARDRAVLYEQYF TGCAGTGCTAGAGATAGGGCGGTACTCTACGAGCAGTACTTC
few TRBJ1-5 - TRBV6-6 CASRDGGGNQPQHF TGTGCCAGCAGGGACGGAGGAGGGAATCAGCCCCAGCATTTT
- TRBJ1-2 - TRBV7-2 CASSHTGNGNYGYTF TGTGCCAGCAGCCACACAGGGAACGGAAACTATGGCTACACCTTC
many TRBJ2-7 - TRBV7-2 CASSLALTEQYF TGTGCCAGCAGCTTAGCGCTAACGGAGCAGTACTTC
- TRBJ2-5 - TRBV28 CASSPATGYERYF TGTGCCAGCAGCCCAGCAACAGGGTACGAGCGGTACTTC
few TRBJ2-7 TRBD1 TRBV6-5 CASSHRGTTSTYEQYF TGTGCCAGCAGTCACAGGGGGACAACCTCTACCTACGAGCAGTACTTC
few TRBJ2-5 TRBD1 TRBV28 CASSPRQGVKETQYF TGTGCCAGCAGTCCCCGACAGGGGGTGAAAGAGACCCAGTACTTC
many TRBJ2-1 TRBD2 TRBV5-1 CASSLQGLVDNEQFF TGCGCCAGCAGCTTGCAGGGACTAGTAGACAATGAGCAGTTCTTC
- TRBJ2-7 - TRBV20-1 CSARDGWKGEQYF TGCAGTGCTAGAGATGGGTGGAAGGGCGAGCAGTACTTC
- TRBJ2-1 - TRBV7-2 CASSWGDRSNEQFF TGTGCCAGCAGCTGGGGGGACCGGTCCAATGAGCAGTTCTTC
- TRBJ2-3 TRBD2 TRBV20-1 CSARAGGDTQYF TGCAGTGCTAGAGCGGGGGGAGATACGCAGTATTTT
many TRBJ2-7 - TRBV14 CASSQDRLKQYF TGTGCCAGCAGCCAAGATCGGTTAAAGCAGTACTTC